This T cell receptor (beta chain) emerged from a study of post-analysis software for immune sequencing data. Study summary: Some patients lacked subtype; others had relapsing-remitting, secondary progressive or progressive-relapsing disease. Study-wide results and caveats: In multiple sclerosis, normalized Chao1 diversity was significantly below that of controls. The five TRBV segments detected at higher frequency in patients than in controls included TRBV5-6, TRBV5-1 and TRBV20-1. When the samples were clustered directly with F measure, those that had been prepared in the same batch showed strong co-clustering.

V shed 1 base, J shed 3 bases, and the junction held 3 bases outside the gene matches. The CDR3 sequence is 15 residues long. The germline CDR1 and CDR2 sequences are MGHRA and YSYEKL. Points on this clonotype: Its antigen is currently unknown.

Unique molecular identifiers were carried by the TCR beta cDNA libraries. TCRdb processed the PCR reads anew with MiXCR; each CDR3 protein has one entry. Of 550,000 to 700,000 distinct CDR3 sequences in the sample, 44% were seen once. Sequences were obtained from blood. This chain links TRBV4-1 with TRBJ2-3; TRBD2 agrees at 8 bases. This receptor was taken from a girl aged 10 to 17 with multiple sclerosis. CDR3 amino acids: CASSQAQRGTDTQYF. CDR3 DNA sequence: TGCGCCAGCAGCCAAGCTCAGCGGGGGACAGATACGCAGTATTTT.